The text below deals with one T cell receptor (beta chain). The germline V gene has CDR1 DFQATT and CDR2 SNEGSKA (reference sequence). V shed 6 bases and J 6 bases; nucleotides not matched to a gene: 5. This CDR3 has 11 amino acids. TCRdb's copy holds only in-frame clones and misses some; the assay was immunoSEQ multiplex PCR. The sample lists 300,000 to 400,000 clones; about 86% were seen once. The data stem from a study of blood T cell repertoires in COVID-19. Study information: Nucleic acid was either cDNA or gDNA, and it came from T cells, B-cell-depleted T cells, or PBMCs.

Adults between roughly 18 and 89 years of age took part from about two dozen US areas. The source is a woman aged 40 to 50 with acute COVID-19. Sequences were obtained from PBMCs or T cells enriched from blood (not recorded which). This chain uses TRBV20-1 with TRBJ2-7; 7 bases match TRBD1. Here the CDR3 DNA reads TGCAGTGCCTCCGCAGGGGGCGAGCAGTACTTC. This gives the protein CSASAGGEQYF.